The 29 T cell receptor beta chains in this list originate from one sample, sequenced in a study of blood T cell repertoires in COVID-19. Here immunoSEQ multiplex PCR was the method, and the copy in TCRdb shows in-frame clones only, minus some. The data show tens of thousands of clones, 80% to 90% seen once. The sample was peripheral blood. These receptors all stem from a man aged 50-59 years with active COVID-19.

The rearrangement uses TRBV5-6 and TRBJ1-3; tentatively, D is TRBD1 (5 bases). V was cut by 6 bases and J by 0 bases, with 13 bases left in between. This CDR3 contains 15 residues. Looked up from germline, CDR1 is SGHDT and CDR2 is YYEEEE. CDR3 in amino acids: CASNLQAVSGNTIYF. CDR3 DNA sequence: TGTGCCAGCAACTTACAGGCGGTCTCTGGAAACACCATATATTTT.

There are a few counts of this clone. The chain couples TRBV3-1 (or the pseudogene TRBV3-2) to TRBJ2-7, with TRBD1 identical over 9 bases. The germline CDR1 and CDR2 sequences are LGHDT and YNNKEL (reference sequence). The CDR3 is 16 amino acids. The V gene end was trimmed by 4 bases and the J gene end by 3 bases; junction bases not matched to a gene: 10. The DNA of the CDR3 is TGTGCCAGCAGCCGCACCGGGACAGGGATTTACTACGAGCAGTACTTC. This codes for CASSRTGTGIYYEQYF.

This chain uses TRBV2 with TRBJ1-5, with 7 bases aligning to TRBD1. V was clipped by 8 bases and J by 7 bases; unmatched bases: 14. This CDR3 has 15 residues. Germline CDR1 is SNHLY and CDR2 is FYNNEI. CDR3 protein: CASGVQGLSGQPQHF. The DNA for the CDR3 is TGTGCCAGCGGGGTACAGGGGCTAAGCGGGCAGCCCCAGCATTTT.

The CDR3 here is CASSPPQGSPAYEQYF. CDR3 nucleotides: TGCGCCAGCAGCCCGCCCCAGGGCTCACCCGCCTACGAGCAGTACTTC. This sequence joins TRBV5-1 and TRBJ2-7; possibly TRBD1 for D (5 bases). V lost 4 bases, J lost 2 bases, and 19 bases lay in between. Germline-derived CDR1 and CDR2 are SGHRS and YFSETQ. The length of the CDR3 is 16 residues.

The rearrangement links TRBV3-1 (or the pseudogene TRBV3-2) to TRBJ2-2; 9 bases align to TRBD2. The CDR3 length is 15 residues. With V trimmed by 4 bases and J by 5 bases, 5 bases remained unmatched. The germline V gene has CDR1 LGHDT and CDR2 YNNKEL (reference sequence). The DNA of the CDR3 is TGTGCCAGCAGCCCGGGACTAGCAGGGACCGGGGAGCTGTTTTTT. Amino acid sequence: CASSPGLAGTGELFF.

This chain joins TRBV27 and TRBJ2-2; 7 positions match TRBD1. The ends lost 0 bases at V and 1 base at J; junction bases unmatched: 11. The CDR3 extends over 19 amino acids. Germline CDR1 MNHEY, CDR2 SMNVEV (reference sequence). CDR3 nucleotides: TGTGCCAGCAGTTTATCGATGACGCAGGGGGACCTGAACACCGGGGAGCTGTTTTTT. It specifies CASSLSMTQGDLNTGELFF.

The CDR3 coding sequence is TGTGCCAGCAGATCCCAGACAGGGAGCTATGGCTACACCTTC. Encoded protein: CASRSQTGSYGYTF. The chain carries TRBV5-5 and TRBJ1-2, with 7 nucleotides matching TRBD1. The CDR3 totals 14 residues. Germline V gene data show CDR1 as SGHKS and CDR2 as YYEKEE (reference sequence). The V and J ends lost 5 bases and 4 bases, in that order; junction bases with no gene match: 8.

This clone has a handful of counts. The gene calls are TRBV28 and TRBJ2-3, with 12 positions matching TRBD1. The CDR3 is 17 residues long. Germline trimming cut 5 bases from V and 4 bases from J; bases unmatched to any gene: 10. The germline V gene has CDR1 MDHEN and CDR2 SYDVKM. CDR3 residues: CASSLIGTGGTADTQYF. The CDR3 DNA follows: TGTGCCAGCAGTCTTATCGGGACAGGGGGCACCGCAGATACGCAGTATTTT.

The J gene is TRBJ1-1, the V gene TRBV7-2; D not resolved. The V gene lost 4 bases and the J gene lost 0 bases, with 15 bases spanning the gap. This CDR3 is 16 amino acids long. The germline V gene encodes CDR1 SGHTA and CDR2 FQGNSA. For the CDR3, the DNA is TGTGCCAGCAGCTCTCAATCTCAGGTGTTGAACACTGAAGCTTTCTTT. It specifies CASSSQSQVLNTEAFF.

V and J are TRBV7-8 and TRBJ1-4, with D possibly matching TRBD1 (5 bases). The V and J ends lost 6 bases and 1 base respectively, with 9 bases between them. Germline CDR1 is SGHVS and CDR2 is FQNEAQ. The CDR3 sequence is 14 residues long. CDR3 sequence (DNA): TGTGCCAGCAGTCCAGGGATAACTAATGAAAAACTGTTTTTT. Translated, it gives CASSPGITNEKLFF.

The chain recombines TRBV7-2 with TRBJ2-3; TRBD1 aligns across 11 bases. After removal of 1 base from V and 5 bases from J, the junction contained 5 bases not matched to a gene. Germline-derived CDR1 and CDR2 are SGHTA and FQGNSA. The CDR3 is made up of 16 amino acids. This CDR3 is CASSLGWTGGVDTQYF. CDR3 coding DNA: TGTGCCAGCAGCTTAGGGTGGACAGGGGGCGTAGATACGCAGTATTTT.

The chain carries TRBV27 and TRBJ2-2, with TRBD2 as a possible D gene (6 bases). CDR1 is MNHEY, CDR2 SMNVEV, per germline (reference sequence). V was clipped by 5 bases and J by 7 bases, with 17 bases between them. CDR3 length: 15 amino acids. The CDR3 coding sequence is TGTGCCAGCAGTACAGCGACGGGGGAGGACGGGGAGCTGTTTTTT. Its translation is CASSTATGEDGELFF.

The rearrangement joins TRBV4-2 to TRBJ2-3, with 11 positions matching TRBD1. V shed 2 bases and J 9 bases; nucleotides not matched to a gene: 7. This CDR3 spans 15 amino acids. Germline CDR1 and CDR2: LGHNA and YNFKEQ. The CDR3 sequence: CASSQTGQGAGTQYF. As DNA, the CDR3 is TGTGCCAGCAGCCAAACCGGACAGGGGGCAGGAACGCAGTATTTT.

The gene calls are TRBV5-1 and TRBJ1-6; possibly TRBD1 for D (6 bases). CDR3 size: 13 residues. Trimming left V 5 bases short and J 9 bases short, with 12 bases between. Germline CDR1 is SGHRS and CDR2 is YFSETQ. CDR3 DNA sequence: TGCGCCAGCAGACAGGGATTAGGTTCACCCCTCCACTTT. It specifies CASRQGLGSPLHF.

The count of this clone is one. The chain has TRBV24-1 and TRBJ1-4, with unresolved D. This CDR3 is built from 13 residues. The germline V and J ends were trimmed by 9 bases and 0 bases, with 7 bases remaining between them. Germline-derived CDR1 and CDR2 are KGHDR and SFDVKD. CDR3 DNA: TGTGCCACCGCCGGTGCAACTAATGAAAAACTGTTTTTT. As protein: CATAGATNEKLFF.

The chain links TRBV5-5 to TRBJ2-7; 8 bases map to TRBD2. This CDR3 is built from 16 residues. With 0 bases clipped from V and 1 base from J, the junction kept 6 bases outside the gene matches. Per the germline V gene, CDR1 is SGHKS and CDR2 is YYEKEE (reference sequence). For the CDR3, the DNA is TGTGCCAGCAGCTTGGGTGTGACTAGCGTTTCCTACGAGCAGTACTTC. It codes for CASSLGVTSVSYEQYF.

This chain uses TRBV15 with TRBJ1-2; the match to TRBD1 covers 9 bases. Germline CDR1 reads LNHNV; CDR2 reads YYDKDF (reference sequence). The V and J ends lost 5 bases and 5 bases, in that order; junction bases with no gene match: 3. CDR3 length: 13 residues. The chain's CDR3 is CATSGQGWYGYTF. CDR3 nucleotide sequence: TGTGCCACCAGCGGACAGGGGTGGTATGGCTACACCTTC.

This rearrangement joins TRBV5-5 to TRBJ2-1; the D is unclear. Germline CDR1 and CDR2: SGHKS and YYEKEE (reference sequence). V was cut by 1 base and J by 9 bases, with 5 bases left in between. This CDR3 contains 11 residues. The CDR3 loop is CASSLFGEQFF. The CDR3 nucleotides are TGTGCCAGCAGCTTGTTCGGTGAGCAGTTCTTC.

The gene calls are TRBV6-2 or TRBV6-3 and TRBJ1-1; TRBD1 aligns across 9 bases. Looked up from germline, CDR1 is MNHEY and CDR2 is SVGEGT. V was clipped by 2 bases and J by 8 bases; unmatched bases: 6. The CDR3 sequence is 14 residues long. As DNA, the CDR3 is TGTGCCAGCAGTTACGGAACAGGGGGCGGGGAAGCTTTCTTT. Amino acids: CASSYGTGGGEAFF.

The chain links TRBV6-5 to TRBJ1-1, with TRBD1 identical over 8 bases. Germline-derived CDR1 and CDR2 are MNHEY and SVGAGI. This CDR3 has 15 residues. V gave up 4 bases and J gave up 5 bases; unmatched junction bases: 9. CDR3 bases: TGTGCCAGCAGTTCCTCTCGGACAGGGAGGACTGAAGCTTTCTTT. Translating gives CASSSSRTGRTEAFF.

The V gene is TRBV9, the J gene TRBJ1-2, with D perhaps TRBD1 (6 bases). The CDR3 spans 16 residues. The germline gives CDR1 SGDLS, CDR2 YYNGEE. The V end lost 5 bases, the J end lost 2 bases, and 19 bases lay between the germline ends. The DNA for the CDR3 is TGTGCCAGCAGTCAGACAGGTCGCCTTTTAAACTATGGCTACACCTTC. It encodes CASSQTGRLLNYGYTF.

This chain joins TRBV11-2 and TRBJ2-2, with D unclear. V was trimmed by 1 base and J by 6 bases, leaving 9 bases between them. There are 14 residues in the CDR3. CDR1 and CDR2 from the germline V gene are SGHAT and FQNNGV. CDR3 coding DNA: TGTGCCAGCAGCTTAGCGCTGGCGGCCGGGGAGCTGTTTTTT. The encoded protein is CASSLALAAGELFF.

The chain is built from TRBV18 and TRBJ2-7, with D uncertain. CDR1 is KGHSH, CDR2 LQKENI, per germline. This CDR3 has 14 residues. The V end lost 3 bases, the J end lost 2 bases, and 11 bases lay between the germline ends. CDR3 sequence: CASSPAVLTYEQYF. The CDR3 DNA sequence: TGTGCCAGCTCACCGGCGGTGCTAACCTACGAGCAGTACTTC. Looking up the rest from reference TRBV18 and TRBJ2-7 gives the full variable domain: NAGVMQNPRHLVRRRGQEARLRCSPMKGHSHVYWYRQLPEEGLKFMVYLQKENIIDESGMPKERFSAEFPKEGPSILRIQQVVRGDSAAYFCASSPAVLTYEQYFGPGTRLTVT.

V and J are TRBV27 and TRBJ1-5, with a weak D call TRBD1 (5 bases). CDR1 is MNHEY and CDR2 is SMNVEV in the germline V gene (reference sequence). The CDR3 covers 13 residues. The germline V and J ends were trimmed by 6 bases and 3 bases, with 9 bases remaining between them. The CDR3 loop reads CASSDSPNQPQHF. CDR3 coding DNA: TGTGCCAGCAGCGACAGCCCCAATCAGCCCCAGCATTTT.

V is TRBV19 and J is TRBJ1-1, with D possibly being TRBD1 (5 bases). Per the germline V gene, CDR1 is LNHDA and CDR2 is SQIVND (reference sequence). Trimming pared 5 bases from V and 1 base from J, leaving 8 bases between. This CDR3 spans 13 amino acids. The CDR3 DNA reads TGTGCCAGTAGTCGACAGTCGAACACTGAAGCTTTCTTT. Translation gives CASSRQSNTEAFF.

V usage is TRBV12-3 or TRBV12-4 and J usage is TRBJ1-2, with 7 positions matching TRBD1. The CDR3 sequence is 13 residues long. Germline trimming cut 1 base from V and 6 bases from J; bases unmatched to any gene: 2. For the CDR3, the DNA is TGTGCCAGCAGTTTAGAGGGGGCTCATGGCTACACCTTC. The encoded protein is CASSLEGAHGYTF.

The chain has TRBV29-1 and TRBJ1-1; D is uncertain. The V and J ends lost 7 bases and 1 base respectively, with 13 bases between them. Germline V gene data show CDR1 as SQVTM and CDR2 as ANQGSEA. The CDR3 extends over 13 amino acids. For the CDR3, the DNA is TGCAGCGCCAGGACTTCCGCGAACACTGAAGCTTTCTTT. Its protein is CSARTSANTEAFF.

The chain uses TRBV28 and TRBJ2-7; 9 bases match TRBD2. V lost 3 bases to trimming and J lost 4 bases; unmatched junction nucleotides: 16. The CDR3 spans 18 residues. The germline V gene encodes CDR1 MDHEN and CDR2 SYDVKM. The CDR3 here is CASSLIAGALPSAYEQYF. In nucleotides, the CDR3 is TGTGCCAGCAGTTTGATAGCGGGGGCCCTCCCCTCAGCTTACGAGCAGTACTTC. Based on the CDR3 plus reference TRBV28 and TRBJ2-7, the full variable domain is DVKVTQSSRYLVKRTGEKVFLECVQDMDHENMFWYRQDPGLGLRLIYFSYDVKMKEKGDIPEGYSVSREKKERFSLILESASTNQTSMYLCASSLIAGALPSAYEQYFGPGTRLTVT.

This rearrangement joins TRBV5-1 to TRBJ2-3; 9 nucleotides align to TRBD2. The CDR3 totals 17 residues. The germline V gene has CDR1 SGHRS and CDR2 YFSETQ. V shed 3 bases, J shed 1 base, and the junction held 9 bases outside the gene matches. The CDR3 spells CASSSSGSGGGTDTQYF. DNA of the CDR3: TGCGCCAGCAGCTCCTCGGGTAGCGGGGGTGGCACAGATACGCAGTATTTT.